These T cell receptor beta chains were read from a single sample in a study of T cell responses to AZD1222 COVID-19 vaccine. TCRdb keeps only in-frame clones here, not all; method: immunoSEQ multiplex PCR. The sample lists 140,000 or so clones; approximately 89% were seen once. Sequencing was performed on peripheral blood, taken 28 days after the second AZD1222 dose. These receptors were collected from an adult who received the AZD1222 COVID-19 vaccine. Both conserved end residues are part of each CDR3. The order of the fields is D gene, clone size, J gene, V gene, CDR3 protein, CDR3 DNA. D genes are given only for firm matches. Some rows have no size entry. The others give once, few or many, or a class for an expanded clone.

D: TRBD1
size: NA
J: TRBJ1-2
V: TRBV27
CDR3: CASSLGTAYGYTF
DNA: TGTGCCAGCAGTCTAGGGACAGCCTATGGCTACACCTTC

D: NA
size: NA
J: TRBJ2-3
V: TRBV6-5
CDR3: CASTGSTDTQYF
DNA: TGTGCCAGCACCGGGAGCACAGATACGCAGTATTTT

D: NA
size: NA
J: TRBJ1-5
V: TRBV6-5
CDR3: CASSSRGDQPQHF
DNA: TGTGCCAGCAGCTCAAGGGGAGATCAGCCCCAGCATTTT

D: NA
size: few
J: TRBJ1-2
V: TRBV4-1
CDR3: CASSQDHTFNYGYTF
DNA: TGCGCCAGCAGCCAAGATCACACCTTTAACTATGGCTACACCTTC

D: TRBD1
size: once
J: TRBJ2-2
V: TRBV18
CDR3: CASSPGQDTGELFF
DNA: TGTGCCAGCTCACCGGGACAGGACACCGGGGAGCTGTTTTTT

D: NA
size: NA
J: TRBJ1-1
V: TRBV29-1
CDR3: CSVEGRKNTEAFF
DNA: TGCAGCGTTGAAGGGAGGAAAAACACTGAAGCTTTCTTT

D: NA
size: NA
J: TRBJ2-1
V: TRBV9
CDR3: CASSVGGRAKFEQFF
DNA: TGTGCCAGCAGCGTAGGGGGTCGGGCGAAGTTTGAGCAGTTCTTC

D: NA
size: NA
J: TRBJ1-1
V: TRBV29-1
CDR3: CSTRDTNTEAFF
DNA: TGCAGCACCCGGGACACCAACACTGAAGCTTTCTTT

D: NA
size: NA
J: TRBJ2-7
V: TRBV18
CDR3: CASSLQGTYEQYF
DNA: TGTGCCAGCTCACTACAGGGAACCTACGAGCAGTACTTC

D: NA
size: NA
J: TRBJ1-1
V: TRBV5-5
CDR3: CASSLGRVNTEAFF
DNA: TGTGCCAGCAGCTTGGGTAGGGTGAACACTGAAGCTTTCTTT

D: NA
size: NA
J: TRBJ1-3
V: TRBV28
CDR3: CASSFPELAIYF
DNA: TGTGCCAGCAGTTTTCCAGAATTGGCCATATATTTT

D: NA
size: NA
J: TRBJ2-1
V: TRBV10-3
CDR3: CAISGLGEADGEQFF
DNA: TGTGCCATCAGTGGGTTAGGGGAAGCGGACGGTGAGCAGTTCTTC

D: TRBD1
size: NA
J: TRBJ1-2
V: TRBV2
CDR3: CASSIWDRENGYTF
DNA: TGTGCCAGCAGTATTTGGGACAGGGAGAATGGCTACACCTTC